The 18 T cell receptor beta chains below all came from one sample that was sequenced in a study of beta chain features in type 1 diabetes. These receptors' antigens are unknown. The investigators reverse transcribed all of the isolated RNA, so they sequenced expressed TCRB transcripts. Measured with immunoSEQ multiplex PCR; TCRdb has only the in-frame clones, and not every one. The sample shows around 180,000 clones, 6.5% to 9.5% of them seen only once. General study results and limits: Within each of all four CD4+ subsets, Type 1 diabetes patients had TCRB CDR3s that were moderately but significantly shorter.

Material for sequencing was central memory CD4+ T cells from blood. These receptors were taken from a middle-aged woman with type 1 diabetes.

This clone was detected a few times. V usage is TRBV6-6 and J usage is TRBJ1-5; weak D call: TRBD1 (6 bases). Per germline, CDR1 MNHNY and CDR2 SVGAGI (reference sequence). Trimming shortened V by 4 bases and J by 3 bases, and 10 bases separated the two germline ends. The CDR3 extends over 14 amino acids. CDR3: CASSSDRPNQPQHF. In DNA form, the CDR3 reads TGTGCCAGCAGTTCGGACAGACCCAATCAGCCCCAGCATTTT.

The chain is built from TRBV9 and TRBJ2-5, with 8 bases matching TRBD2. V trimming: 3 bases; J trimming: 5 bases; junction bases outside the gene matches: 12. Germline CDR1 is SGDLS and CDR2 is YYNGEE. This CDR3 contains 16 residues. The CDR3 DNA reads TGTGCCAGCAGCGAGAGGCCCTGGGGACTAGTGGAGACCCAGTACTTC. Encoded protein: CASSERPWGLVETQYF.

Only a few counts were recorded for this clone. The CDR3 spells CASSLAPRDTSSPTQYF. As DNA, the CDR3 is TGTGCCAGCAGCTTAGCCCCACGGGACACGAGCTCCCCTACGCAGTATTTT. The chain combines TRBV7-8 with TRBJ2-3; a weak D match, TRBD1 (6 bases). Germline CDR1 is SGHVS and CDR2 is FQNEAQ. The length of the CDR3 is 17 residues. V was shortened by 0 bases and J by 8 bases, with 21 bases between the two germline ends.

This clone has just a few counts. This chain uses TRBV7-9 with TRBJ2-7, with D possibly TRBD2 on 5 matching bases. The V gene lost 3 bases and the J gene lost 0 bases, with 12 bases spanning the gap. The CDR3 runs to 15 residues. Germline CDR1 and CDR2: SEHNR and FQNEAQ (reference sequence). The CDR3 nucleotides are TGTGCCAGCAGCTTGAATAGCGTAAGCTCCTACGAGCAGTACTTC. The encoded protein is CASSLNSVSSYEQYF.

This clone was seen a few times. V is TRBV5-4 and J is TRBJ1-2; 7 bases fit TRBD1. This CDR3 comprises 15 residues. The V gene's germline CDR1 is SGHNT and CDR2 YYREEE (reference sequence). The ends lost 2 bases at V and 4 bases at J; junction bases unmatched: 8. The CDR3, as DNA: TGTGCCAGCAGCTTCCAGAGTGGACAGGTCTATGGCTACACCTTC. It yields the protein CASSFQSGQVYGYTF.

This clone was seen only a few times. V gene TRBV5-1 combines with J gene TRBJ2-5; D call uncertain. V lost 4 bases, J lost 2 bases, and 6 bases lay in between. Looked up from germline, CDR1 is SGHRS and CDR2 is YFSETQ. This CDR3 is 12 amino acids long. The CDR3 protein is CASSPQQETQYF. The CDR3 coding sequence is TGCGCCAGCAGCCCACAACAAGAGACCCAGTACTTC.

A note on this clone: Other DNA sequences of this sample code for an identical CDR3. V and J are TRBV29-1 and TRBJ2-5, with 10 positions matching TRBD1. In germline, CDR1 is SQVTM, CDR2 ANQGSEA. This CDR3 is built from 12 residues. Losses at the gene ends were 6 bases for V and 5 bases for J; bases not matched to a gene: 3. The CDR3: CSVGQGGETQYF. Here the CDR3 DNA reads TGCAGCGTAGGACAGGGGGGGGAGACCCAGTACTTC.

The chain is built from TRBV25-1 and TRBJ1-2; D is uncertain. Germline V lookup: CDR1 MGHDK, CDR2 SYGVNS. This CDR3 region has 11 residues. The V and J ends lost 6 bases and 6 bases respectively, with 8 bases between them. CDR3 loop: CASSLYDGYTF. The CDR3 DNA reads as TGTGCCAGCAGCCTATATGATGGCTACACCTTC.

Regarding this clone: At the DNA level, this CDR3 is encoded by other sequences in the same sample as well. DNA for the CDR3: TGTGCCGCGATTTGGGGTAGCGGGAGCACAGAAACCCAGTACTTC. Residues: CAAIWGSGSTETQYF. This chain links TRBV30 with TRBJ2-5, with TRBD2 matching over 9 bases. Germline assignment: CDR1 GTSNPN and CDR2 SVGIG (reference sequence). CDR3 size: 15 residues. Trimming cost V 8 bases and J 8 bases; bases outside gene matches: 18.

In its sample, this clone was seen many times. J is TRBJ2-6 and V is TRBV19; perhaps TRBD1 as D (5 bases). The CDR3 length is 16 residues. The V end lost 5 bases, the J end lost 2 bases, and 13 bases lay between the germline ends. CDR1 and CDR2 (germline): LNHDA, SQIVND (reference sequence). CDR3 in DNA: TGTGCCAGTAGTTCACCAAGGGGTCCTGGGGCCAACGTCCTGACTTTC. This encodes CASSSPRGPGANVLTF.

This clone was counted a few times. The V and J genes are TRBV5-8 and TRBJ2-7; tentatively, D is TRBD2 (6 bases). The CDR3 is made up of 15 amino acids. Trimming took off 0 bases at V and 2 bases at J, with 12 bases between the two ends. Germline loops: CDR1 SGHTS, CDR2 YDEGEE. In DNA, the CDR3 is TGTGCCAGCAGCTTGGCCGGGACGGGGGCCTACGAGCAGTACTTC. Translated, it gives CASSLAGTGAYEQYF. The variable domain in full, with the rest retrieved from reference TRBV5-8 and TRBJ2-7, is EAGVTQSPTHLIKTRGQQATLRCSPISGHTSVYWYQQALGLGLQFLLWYDEGEERNRGNFPPRFSGRQFPNYSSELNVNALELEDSALYLCASSLAGTGAYEQYFGPGTRLTVT.

In this sample, this clone turned up a few times. This chain connects TRBV7-2 to TRBJ2-3; 9 nucleotides match TRBD2. V dropped 1 base and J dropped 1; count of bases not matched to a gene: 3. Germline V gives CDR1 SGHTA, CDR2 FQGNSA. The CDR3 spans 16 residues. CDR3 bases: TGTGCCAGCAGCTTAGTCCCTAGCGGGGGCACAGATACGCAGTATTTT. It specifies CASSLVPSGGTDTQYF.

The chain uses TRBV5-1 and TRBJ2-7; D is perhaps TRBD1 (5 bases). The CDR3 consists of 16 residues. The germline gives CDR1 SGHRS, CDR2 YFSETQ. V was shortened by 4 bases and J by 1 base, with 18 bases between the two germline ends. The CDR3 bases are TGCGCCAGCAGCCCCCAACCCGGCAGGGTATCCTACGAGCAGTACTTC. This gives the protein CASSPQPGRVSYEQYF. Looking up the rest from reference TRBV5-1 and TRBJ2-7 gives the full variable domain: KAGVTQTPRYLIKTRGQQVTLSCSPISGHRSVSWYQQTPGQGLQFLFEYFSETQRNKGNFPGRFSGRQFSNSRSEMNVSTLELGDSALYLCASSPQPGRVSYEQYFGPGTRLTVT.

This clone came up a few times. The chain couples TRBV5-4 to TRBJ1-1; D unclear. Deletions cut 7 bases from V and 5 bases from J, with 15 bases between. The CDR3 is 13 residues long. The germline V gene has CDR1 SGHNT and CDR2 YYREEE (reference sequence). The CDR3 coding sequence is TGTGCCAGCCGAACCGAGGATGGGACTGAAGCTTTCTTT. Translated: CASRTEDGTEAFF. The full variable domain, rest sourced from reference TRBV5-4 and TRBJ1-1, is ETGVTQSPTHLIKTRGQQVTLRCSSQSGHNTVSWYQQALGQGPQFIFQYYREEENGRGNFPPRFSGLQFPNYSSELNVNALELDDSALYLCASRTEDGTEAFFGQGTRLTVV.

This clone has more than one count but fewer than ten. The J gene is TRBJ1-1, the V gene TRBV7-9; D is possibly TRBD1 (5 bases). Looked up from germline, CDR1 is SEHNR and CDR2 is FQNEAQ (reference sequence). The ends were cut back, 6 bases at V and 4 bases at J, with 15 bases in the middle. This CDR3 comprises 14 residues. The CDR3 sequence is CASRPFGQLTEAFF. Written as DNA, the CDR3 is TGTGCCAGCAGACCCTTTGGACAACTCACTGAAGCTTTCTTT.

In this sample, this clone turned up a few times. The chain links TRBV5-6 to TRBJ2-1; D perhaps matches TRBD1 (6 bases). Trimming cost V 4 bases and J 5 bases, with 13 bases left between them. This CDR3 comprises 14 residues. The germline V gene encodes CDR1 SGHDT and CDR2 YYEEEE. In DNA form, the CDR3 reads TGTGCCAGCAGCCCTCGGACAGCTAACAATGAGCAGTTCTTC. Translated, it gives CASSPRTANNEQFF.

The J gene is TRBJ1-1, the V gene TRBV6-1; 7 bases match TRBD1. The germline CDR1 and CDR2 sequences are MNHNS and SASEGT. The CDR3 contains 14 residues. J lost 2 bases, V lost 4 bases, and 4 bases had no gene match. The CDR3 DNA sequence: TGTGCCAGCAGTGCCCGGGACAGTAACACTGAAGCTTTCTTT. It yields the protein CASSARDSNTEAFF.

The J gene is TRBJ2-7, the V gene TRBV7-2; 9 bases line up with TRBD2. Losses at the gene ends were 6 bases for V and 0 bases for J; bases not matched to a gene: 3. This CDR3 spans 14 amino acids. Germline values: CDR1 SGHTA, CDR2 FQGNSA. The CDR3 nucleotides are TGTGCCAGCAGGCTAGCGGGGCCCTCCTACGAGCAGTACTTC. It specifies CASRLAGPSYEQYF.